What follows are 20 T cell receptor beta chains derived from one specimen sequenced in a study of type 1 regulatory T cells (dated by TCRdb to about 2021). Sequencing was performed on an Illumina MiSeq. In TCRdb, the public reads were trimmed at Q25 with fastp and aligned with MiXCR, with productive beta chains retained. Each record represents a unique CDR3 protein, reported with the most common genes and DNA among its rows. The sample yields some 90,000 distinct CDR3 sequences; about a third were counted once. Jointly, the top ten make up 2% to 2.5% of the sample. The specimen was CD4+ T cells, either the whole sample or a sorted fraction (not recorded which). The receptors were gathered from a human donor in good health.

In this sample, this clonotype turned up a few times. The CDR3 DNA sequence: TGTGCCACCAGCCCCGGGGAGCGGAGGCGGAGGGAGACCCAGTACTTC. It is translated as CATSPGERRRRETQYF. This chain links TRBV15 with TRBJ2-5; D perhaps matches TRBD2 (5 bases). The CDR3 extends over 16 amino acids. The V gene's germline CDR1 is LNHNV and CDR2 YYDKDF (reference sequence). V gave up 5 bases and J gave up 5 bases, with 21 bases separating them.

In its sample, this clonotype was seen a few times. This chain connects TRBV20-1 to TRBJ2-3; 9 bases agree with TRBD2. Unmatched junction bases numbered 5, after V lost 1 base and J lost 0 bases. This CDR3 spans 16 amino acids. Germline CDR1 DFQATT, CDR2 SNEGSKA (reference sequence). The CDR3 loop is CSARGGGGPSTDTQYF. The DNA for the CDR3 is TGCAGTGCTAGAGGCGGGGGGGGACCGAGCACAGATACGCAGTATTTT.

The chain couples TRBV7-4 to TRBJ2-7, with D perhaps assigned TRBD1 or TRBD2 (5 bases each). CDR3 size: 18 residues. V lost 7 bases and J lost 6, with 31 bases in between. From germline, CDR1 is SGHVT and CDR2 SQSDAQ. The CDR3 DNA reads as TGTGCCAGCACCCAGCCCAGGGAAGCGGCCGTACCTAAGAGCGAGCAGTACTTC. Translating it yields CASTQPREAAVPKSEQYF.

The V gene is TRBV29-1, the J gene TRBJ2-3; 7 positions agree with TRBD2. In germline, CDR1 is SQVTM, CDR2 ANQGSEA. The CDR3 sequence is 14 residues long. The junction had 9 bases not matched to a gene; V was cut back by 3 bases and J by 6 bases. Written as DNA, the CDR3 is TGCAGCGTTGATTCTAGCGGTGGGTGGGATACGCAGTATTTT. Its protein product is CSVDSSGGWDTQYF.

A few counts support this clonotype. The rearrangement links TRBV5-1 to TRBJ2-3, with TRBD2 identical over 10 bases. The J segment lost 2 bases and the V segment lost 5 bases, leaving 11 bases of the junction unmatched. Germline CDR1 is SGHRS and CDR2 is YFSETQ. CDR3 size: 17 residues. The CDR3 region is CASRMVPAGGHTDTQYF. The CDR3 bases are TGCGCCAGCAGGATGGTCCCAGCGGGAGGGCACACAGATACGCAGTATTTT.

Only a few counts were recorded for this clonotype. The V call is TRBV7-2, the J call TRBJ2-3; D is perhaps TRBD1 or TRBD2 (5 bases each). The V gene lost 5 bases and the J gene lost 10 bases, with 19 bases spanning the gap. The V gene's germline CDR1 is SGHTA and CDR2 FQGNSA. This CDR3 has 14 amino acids. CDR3 sequence (DNA): TGTGCCAGCAGCCAGGAAGCCCCATGGGGGTCGCAGTATTTT. Its protein is CASSQEAPWGSQYF.

This clonotype occurred many times. CDR3 DNA sequence: TGCAGTGCTAGAGATGGGACAGGGGAGTACGCAGATACGCAGTATTTT. Its protein product is CSARDGTGEYADTQYF. V gene TRBV20-1 combines with J gene TRBJ2-3; 10 nucleotides align to TRBD1. The germline V gene encodes CDR1 DFQATT and CDR2 SNEGSKA (reference sequence). Trimming at V came to 0 bases and at J to 4 bases, leaving 7 bases not matched to a gene. The CDR3 covers 16 residues.

V is TRBV6-1 and J is TRBJ1-4, with unresolved D. The CDR3 is 14 amino acids. Germline CDR1 MNHNS, CDR2 SASEGT. Deletions cut 2 bases from V and 3 bases from J, with 7 bases between. The chain's CDR3 is CASSEIEANEKLFF. CDR3 in DNA: TGTGCCAGCAGTGAAATTGAGGCTAATGAAAAACTGTTTTTT.

The V call is TRBV7-2, the J call TRBJ1-1; D is uncertain. Trimming cost V 5 bases and J 7 bases, with 14 bases left between them. The germline V gene has CDR1 SGHTA and CDR2 FQGNSA. The CDR3 extends over 13 amino acids. The CDR3 reads CASSTQPGFEAFF. In nucleotides, the CDR3 is TGTGCCAGCAGCACCCAGCCCGGATTTGAAGCTTTCTTT.

V usage is TRBV20-1 and J usage is TRBJ2-1; D is possibly TRBD1 (6 bases). This CDR3 contains 13 residues. V was pared by 4 bases and J by 4 bases, with 11 bases between. CDR1 and CDR2 (germline): DFQATT, SNEGSKA (reference sequence). CDR3 bases: TGCAGTGCTACGCAGGACAGTTACAATGAGCAGTTCTTC. Translation: CSATQDSYNEQFF.

The chain uses TRBV5-1 and TRBJ2-1; D is perhaps TRBD2 (6 bases). The CDR3 consists of 11 residues. The ends were cut back, 5 bases at V and 12 bases at J, with 12 bases in the middle. Germline-derived CDR1 and CDR2 are SGHRS and YFSETQ. The CDR3 loop reads CASRGEVGQFF. The CDR3 bases are TGCGCCAGCAGAGGGGAGGTTGGGCAGTTCTTC.

The chain combines TRBV20-1 with TRBJ1-1; 8 bases fit TRBD1. This CDR3 is built from 14 residues. Trimming at V came to 6 bases and at J to 1 base, leaving 7 bases not matched to a gene. Germline loops: CDR1 DFQATT, CDR2 SNEGSKA (reference sequence). CDR3 nucleotide sequence: TGCAGTGCGCCGAAGACAGGGGCGAACACTGAAGCTTTCTTT. It specifies CSAPKTGANTEAFF.

The CDR3 spells CSVEFRNSGNTIYF. The CDR3 region has the DNA TGCAGCGTTGAATTCCGCAACTCTGGAAACACCATATATTTT. The V and J genes are TRBV29-1 and TRBJ1-3, with D unclear. There are 14 residues in the CDR3. V was trimmed by 2 bases and J by 0 bases, leaving 8 bases between them. The V gene's germline CDR1 is SQVTM and CDR2 ANQGSEA.

CDR3 sequence (DNA): TGCGCCAGCAGTCAAATACAGGGGGGGTCCTACAATGAGCAGTTCTTC. It encodes CASSQIQGGSYNEQFF. V usage is TRBV23-1 and J usage is TRBJ2-1; D possibly corresponds to TRBD1 (8 bases). TRBV23-1 is designated an ORF whose function remains uncertain. The V end was cut by 2 bases, the J end by 1 base, with 12 bases between. The CDR3 is made up of 16 amino acids.

This sequence joins TRBV30 and TRBJ1-1; 8 bases map to TRBD1. The CDR3 has 15 residues. J gave up 5 bases and V 0 bases, and 8 bases lay outside the gene matches. The germline CDR1 and CDR2 sequences are GTSNPN and SVGIG (reference sequence). This chain's CDR3 is CAWSVQDRDVTEAFF. DNA of the CDR3: TGTGCCTGGAGTGTACAGGACAGGGATGTGACTGAAGCTTTCTTT. Using reference TRBV30 and TRBJ1-1 for the parts outside the CDR3, the full variable domain is SQTIHQWPATLVQPVGSPLSLECTVEGTSNPNLYWYRQAAGRGLQLLFYSVGIGQISSEVPQNLSASRPQDRQFILSSKKLLLSDSGFYLCAWSVQDRDVTEAFFGQGTRLTVV.

The chain links TRBV20-1 to TRBJ1-5, with 7 bases that match TRBD1. Germline V gene lookup returns CDR1 DFQATT and CDR2 SNEGSKA (reference sequence). The CDR3 is made up of 15 amino acids. With V trimmed by 4 bases and J by 4 bases, 10 bases remained unmatched. CDR3 in amino acids: CSATGAAGGNQPQHF. The CDR3 DNA reads TGCAGTGCTACGGGCGCGGCAGGGGGTAATCAGCCCCAGCATTTT.

The chain combines TRBV6-5 with TRBJ1-5; no definite D call. The CDR3 runs to 17 residues. V was pared by 5 bases and J by 0 bases, with 17 bases between. Germline CDR1 and CDR2: MNHEY and SVGAGI. The CDR3 loop reads CASSPDWASISNQPQHF. The CDR3 DNA reads TGTGCCAGCAGTCCCGACTGGGCCAGCATTAGCAATCAGCCCCAGCATTTT.

This chain connects TRBV29-1 to TRBJ2-1; 10 bases line up with TRBD1. The CDR3 is 16 amino acids. The V and J ends lost 6 bases and 9 bases, in that order; junction bases with no gene match: 17. Germline lookup yields CDR1 SQVTM and CDR2 ANQGSEA. CDR3 coding DNA: TGCAGCGTACCCGGGACAGGGGATATCGTAGGCGTTGAGCAGTTCTTC. Translating it yields CSVPGTGDIVGVEQFF.

This clonotype was seen only a few times. J is TRBJ2-5 and V is TRBV19; 12 bases are a match to TRBD1. Germline lookup yields CDR1 LNHDA and CDR2 SQIVND (reference sequence). The CDR3 contains 17 residues. The V gene end was trimmed by 7 bases and the J gene end by 5 bases; junction bases not matched to a gene: 14. This CDR3 reads CASKTVSGTGGEETQYF. The CDR3 region has the DNA TGTGCCAGTAAGACGGTTTCCGGGACAGGGGGCGAGGAGACCCAGTACTTC.

This clonotype came up once. The chain couples TRBV5-1 to TRBJ2-1; TRBD2 might be the D (5 bases). V lost 4 bases and J 8 bases, leaving 13 bases between the germline ends. The CDR3 is 13 amino acids. The germline V gene has CDR1 SGHRS and CDR2 YFSETQ. The CDR3 region is CASSTDPGYEQFF. CDR3 DNA sequence: TGCGCCAGCAGCACGGACCCGGGATATGAGCAGTTCTTC.